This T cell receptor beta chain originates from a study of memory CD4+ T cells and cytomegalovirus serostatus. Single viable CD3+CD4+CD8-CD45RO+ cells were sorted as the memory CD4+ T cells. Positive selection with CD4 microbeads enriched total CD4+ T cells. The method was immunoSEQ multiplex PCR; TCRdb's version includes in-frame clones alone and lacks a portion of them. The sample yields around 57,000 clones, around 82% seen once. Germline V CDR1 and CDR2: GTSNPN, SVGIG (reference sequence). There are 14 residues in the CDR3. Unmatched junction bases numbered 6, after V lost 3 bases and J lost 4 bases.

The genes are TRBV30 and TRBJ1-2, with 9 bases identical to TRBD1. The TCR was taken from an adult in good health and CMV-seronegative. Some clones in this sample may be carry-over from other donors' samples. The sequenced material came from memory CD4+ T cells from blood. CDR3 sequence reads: CAWSGTGKSYGYTF. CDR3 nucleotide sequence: TGTGCCTGGAGCGGGACAGGGAAAAGCTATGGCTACACCTTC.